Listed below are T cell receptor beta chains from one sample, sequenced in a study of cytomegalovirus exposure and HLA in healthy donors. Libraries were prepared by immunoSEQ multiplex PCR; TCRdb keeps only in-frame clonotypes and omits some of them. The sample holds about 220,000 clones; about 74% are singletons and the top ten take 1.5% to 2%. The sample consisted of PBMCs. The receptor set was obtained from a woman in her 30s in good health and CMV-seronegative. Each CDR3 is given with its conserved first and last residue. D genes are given only for firm matches. Some rows mark clone size as missing; the rest say once, few, many or name a class of expanded clone.

>.|TRBV6-5|14|.|TRBJ1-2
TGTGCCAGCAGTGATATCAGGGATCTTGTTGGCTACACCTTC
CASSDIRDLVGYTF
>TRBD1|TRBV6-5|15|.|TRBJ1-2
TGTGCCAGCAGCTTAGAAGGGGGCGAGGACTATGGCTACACCTTC
CASSLEGGEDYGYTF
>.|TRBV5-6|14|once|TRBJ1-2
TGTGCCAGCAGCTTTTTCGACAGTAGCTATGGCTACACCTTC
CASSFFDSSYGYTF
>TRBD2|TRBV7-2|15|few|TRBJ2-7
TGTGCCAGCAGCTTACTAGCGGGAGGGCCCTACGAGCAGTACTTC
CASSLLAGGPYEQYF
>.|TRBV5-1|16|.|TRBJ1-1
TGCGCCAGCAGCGAGGGACAAATCGTAATGAACACTGAAGCTTTCTTT
CASSEGQIVMNTEAFF
>.|TRBV30|15|few|TRBJ2-7
TGTGCCTGGAGTGCTGGCGGGCGGGGCCCCTACGAGCAGTCCTTC
CAWSAGGRGPYEQSF
>.|TRBV5-1|16|.|TRBJ1-2
TGCGCCAGCAGTCCCAATGGGGGGGGCTCAACCTATGGCTACACCTTC
CASSPNGGGSTYGYTF
>.|TRBV2|15|.|TRBJ1-4
TGTGCCAGCAGGGCTCCTGTGTCAACTAATGAAAAACTGTTTTTT
CASRAPVSTNEKLFF
>TRBD2|TRBV2|17|.|TRBJ2-1
TGTGCCAGCAGTGAAGACCGGACTAGCGGGGGGCCTCGGGAGCAGTTCTTC
CASSEDRTSGGPREQFF
>.|TRBV4-2|18|.|TRBJ2-1
TGTGCCAGCAGCCAAGACGTAAGCGGGCCACACCCCCACGGTGAGCAGTTCTTC
CASSQDVSGPHPHGEQFF
>TRBD1|TRBV4-2|15|.|TRBJ1-2
TGTGCCAGCAGCCAAACAGGGGGACGGCCTGTCGGCTACACCTTC
CASSQTGGRPVGYTF
>.|TRBV9|15|few|TRBJ2-7
TGTGCCAGCACCCCACTGGACAGCTCCCCTTACGAGCAGTACTTC
CASTPLDSSPYEQYF
>.|TRBV6-6|12|.|TRBJ2-5
TGTGCCAGCAGTTACAGAGAAGAGACCCAGTACTTC
CASSYREETQYF